This T cell receptor beta chain originates from a study of shared clonotypes between healthy human individuals. Study findings and constraints: Clonotype sharing among donors was expected to depend on sequencing depth. Memory subsets generally showed smaller estimated richness than naive subsets did.

V gave up 8 bases and J gave up 3 bases, with 18 bases separating them. This CDR3 comprises 15 residues. Germline lookup yields CDR1 SGHTA and CDR2 FQGNSA. All donors were Caucasian adults living in Nashville, Tennessee. In replicate PCRs of sorted subsets, about 190 ng DNA, tens of thousands of T cell genomes, was used. TCRdb keeps only in-frame clones here, not all; method: immunoSEQ multiplex PCR. Of about 1.5 million clones in the sample, around 98% were seen once. With regard to this clone: Its specificity is unknown.

This chain joins TRBV7-2 and TRBJ2-3; TRBD2 is a possible D gene (5 bases). This clonotype originated in a young man in good health. The sample taken for sequencing was naive CD4+ T cells sorted from blood. The sample's subset: CD45RA+ positively selected. CDR3 protein: CASVSLGRRTDTQYF. The CDR3 nucleotides read TGTGCCAGCGTCTCTCTAGGTAGGAGGACAGATACGCAGTATTTT.